The present TCR beta chain was sequenced within a study of T-cell reconstitution after alpha-beta-depleted transplantation in children. Points from the study as a whole: Alpha-beta T cells about two months after transplant reportedly derived from several hundred expanded graft clones. Certain patients had high TCRbeta diversity at day 60, and it came from recipient T cells and thymic progenitors that survived. At the one-year point after transplant, T-cell counts and TCRbeta diversity were found to come mostly from T cells that had been newly produced.

During its preparation, the TCRbeta library received unique molecular identifiers. TCRdb analysed the PCR reads with MiXCR anew, one entry per CDR3 protein. The top ten hold 20% to 25% of the sample, which has about 98,000 distinct CDR3 sequences, 23% seen once. CDR1 and CDR2 from the germline V gene are SGHVS and FNYEAQ. Trimming stripped 6 bases from V and 4 bases from J, with 16 bases between. This CDR3 has 16 residues. There are a few counts of this clonotype. Its antigen remains unknown. This chain connects TRBV7-6 to TRBJ2-6, with D possibly being TRBD2 (5 bases). Sequenced here: PBMCs, sampled before TCRalphabeta/CD19-depleted stem cell transplant. The clonotype comes from a boy aged 2 to 10 with acute lymphoblastic leukemia, due to receive a stem cell transplant. This CDR3 is CASSQAEFPGANVLTF. CDR3 DNA: TGTGCCAGCAGTCAAGCGGAGTTTCCCGGGGCCAACGTCCTGACTTTC.